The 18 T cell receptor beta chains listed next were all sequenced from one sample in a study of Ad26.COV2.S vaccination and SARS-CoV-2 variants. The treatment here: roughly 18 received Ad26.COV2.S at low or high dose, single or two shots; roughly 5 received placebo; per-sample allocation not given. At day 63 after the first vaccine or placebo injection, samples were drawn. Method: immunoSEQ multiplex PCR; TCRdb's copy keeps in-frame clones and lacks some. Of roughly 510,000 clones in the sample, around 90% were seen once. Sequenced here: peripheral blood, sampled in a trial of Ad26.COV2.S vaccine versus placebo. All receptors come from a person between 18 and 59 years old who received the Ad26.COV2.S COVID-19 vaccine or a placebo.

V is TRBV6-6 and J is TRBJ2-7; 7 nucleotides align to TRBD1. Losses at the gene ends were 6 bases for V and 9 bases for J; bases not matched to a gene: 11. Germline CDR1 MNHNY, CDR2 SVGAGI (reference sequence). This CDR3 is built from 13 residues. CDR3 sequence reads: CASSQQGTRRQYF. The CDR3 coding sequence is TGTGCCAGCAGCCAACAGGGGACCAGGCGGCAGTACTTC.

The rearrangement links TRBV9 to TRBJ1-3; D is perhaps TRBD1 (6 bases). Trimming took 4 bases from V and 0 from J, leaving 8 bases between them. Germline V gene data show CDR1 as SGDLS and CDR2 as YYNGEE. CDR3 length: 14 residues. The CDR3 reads CASSSTGSGNTIYF. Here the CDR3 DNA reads TGTGCCAGCAGCTCGACAGGCTCTGGAAACACCATATATTTT. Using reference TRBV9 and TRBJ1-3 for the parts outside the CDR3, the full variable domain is DSGVTQTPKHLITATGQRVTLRCSPRSGDLSVYWYQQSLDQGLQFLIQYYNGEERAKGNILERFSAQQFPDLHSELNLSSLELGDSALYFCASSSTGSGNTIYFGEGSWLTVV.

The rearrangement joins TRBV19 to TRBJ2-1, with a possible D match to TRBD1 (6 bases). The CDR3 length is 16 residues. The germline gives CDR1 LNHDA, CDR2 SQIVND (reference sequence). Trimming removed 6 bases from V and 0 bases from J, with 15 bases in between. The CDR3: CASRVGAASSYNEQFF. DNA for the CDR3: TGTGCCAGTAGGGTGGGGGCGGCTAGCTCCTACAATGAGCAGTTCTTC.

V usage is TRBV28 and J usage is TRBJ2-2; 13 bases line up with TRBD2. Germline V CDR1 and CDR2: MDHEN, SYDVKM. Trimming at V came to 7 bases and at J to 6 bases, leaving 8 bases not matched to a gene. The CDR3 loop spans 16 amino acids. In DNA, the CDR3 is TGTGCCAGCAACCCGGGGGGGACTAGCGGGGCCGGGGAGCTGTTTTTT. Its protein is CASNPGGTSGAGELFF.

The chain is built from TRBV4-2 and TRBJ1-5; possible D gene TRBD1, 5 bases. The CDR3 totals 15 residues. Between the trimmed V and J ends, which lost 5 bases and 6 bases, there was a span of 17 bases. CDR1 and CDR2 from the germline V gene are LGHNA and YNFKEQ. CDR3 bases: TGTGCCAGCAGCAGAGGTCCAGGGTTTCCTCAGCCCCAGCATTTT. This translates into CASSRGPGFPQPQHF.

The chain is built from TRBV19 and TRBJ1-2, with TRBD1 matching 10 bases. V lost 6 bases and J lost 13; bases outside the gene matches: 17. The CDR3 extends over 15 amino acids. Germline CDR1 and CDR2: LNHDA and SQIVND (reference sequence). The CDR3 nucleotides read TGTGCCAGTAGGACCGCGGGACAGGGGCTACTTAGTTGCACCTTC. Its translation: CASRTAGQGLLSCTF.

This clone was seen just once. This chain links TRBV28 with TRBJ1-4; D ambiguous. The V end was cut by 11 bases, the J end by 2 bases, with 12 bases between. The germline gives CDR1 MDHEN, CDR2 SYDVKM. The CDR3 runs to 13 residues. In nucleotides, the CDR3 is TGTGCCTCCGGACGGGCTACTAATGAAAAACTGTTTTTT. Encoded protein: CASGRATNEKLFF. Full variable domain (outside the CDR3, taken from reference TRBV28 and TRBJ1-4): DVKVTQSSRYLVKRTGEKVFLECVQDMDHENMFWYRQDPGLGLRLIYFSYDVKMKEKGDIPEGYSVSREKKERFSLILESASTNQTSMYLCASGRATNEKLFFGSGTQLSVL.

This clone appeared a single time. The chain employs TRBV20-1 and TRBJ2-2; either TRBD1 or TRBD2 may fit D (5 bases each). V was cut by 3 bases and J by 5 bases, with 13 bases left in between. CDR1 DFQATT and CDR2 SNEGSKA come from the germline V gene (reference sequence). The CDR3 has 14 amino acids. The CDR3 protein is CSASLGDPTGELFF. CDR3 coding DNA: TGCAGTGCTAGTCTCGGGGACCCTACCGGGGAGCTGTTTTTT.

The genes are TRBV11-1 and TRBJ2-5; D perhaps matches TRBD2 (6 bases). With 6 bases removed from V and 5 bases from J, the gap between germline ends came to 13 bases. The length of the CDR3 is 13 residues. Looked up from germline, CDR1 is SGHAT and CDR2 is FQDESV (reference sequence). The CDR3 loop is CASRKPGLETQYF. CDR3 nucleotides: TGTGCCAGCAGAAAACCGGGACTTGAGACCCAGTACTTC.

CDR3: CASSQVAGANVLTF. CDR3 nucleotides: TGTGCCAGCAGCCAGGTAGCTGGGGCCAACGTCCTGACTTTC. The V call is TRBV3-1 (or the pseudogene TRBV3-2), the J call TRBJ2-6; the D is unclear. Germline V gene data show CDR1 as LGHDT and CDR2 as YNNKEL (reference sequence). Deletions cut 3 bases from V and 2 bases from J, with 5 bases between. The length of the CDR3 is 14 residues.

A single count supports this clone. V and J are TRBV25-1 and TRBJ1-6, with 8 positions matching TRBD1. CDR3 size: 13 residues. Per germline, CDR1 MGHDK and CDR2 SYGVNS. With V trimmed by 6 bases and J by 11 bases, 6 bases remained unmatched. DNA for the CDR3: TGTGCCAGCAGCCGGGACAGGCGAACACCCCTCCACTTT. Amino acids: CASSRDRRTPLHF. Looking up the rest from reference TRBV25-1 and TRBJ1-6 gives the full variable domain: EADIYQTPRYLVIGTGKKITLECSQTMGHDKMYWYQQDPGMELHLIHYSYGVNSTEKGDLSSESTVSRIRTEHFPLTLESARPSHTSQYLCASSRDRRTPLHFGNGTRLTVT.

The CDR3: CASSFGGTGNTIYF. For the CDR3, the DNA is TGTGCCAGCAGCTTCGGCGGGACTGGAAACACCATATATTTT. The V gene is TRBV5-4, the J gene TRBJ1-3; D ambiguous. Germline assignment: CDR1 SGHNT and CDR2 YYREEE (reference sequence). V lost 2 bases, J lost 2 bases, and 8 bases lay in between. The CDR3 loop spans 14 amino acids.

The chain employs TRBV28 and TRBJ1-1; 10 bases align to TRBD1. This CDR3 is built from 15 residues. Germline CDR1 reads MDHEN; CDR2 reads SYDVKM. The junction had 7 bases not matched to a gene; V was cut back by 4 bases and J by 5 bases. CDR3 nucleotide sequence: TGTGCCAGCAGTTCGCCGGGGACAGGGGTGACTGAAGCTTTCTTT. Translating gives CASSSPGTGVTEAFF.

The CDR3 DNA sequence: TGTGCCAGCAGTCGACGGGTGGCGGGAGGGCCCGGGGAGCTGTTTTTT. It specifies CASSRRVAGGPGELFF. The rearrangement links TRBV6-6 to TRBJ2-2; 9 bases are shared with TRBD2. The CDR3 consists of 16 residues. After removal of 5 bases from V and 6 bases from J, the junction contained 10 bases not matched to a gene. The germline gives CDR1 MNHNY, CDR2 SVGAGI (reference sequence).

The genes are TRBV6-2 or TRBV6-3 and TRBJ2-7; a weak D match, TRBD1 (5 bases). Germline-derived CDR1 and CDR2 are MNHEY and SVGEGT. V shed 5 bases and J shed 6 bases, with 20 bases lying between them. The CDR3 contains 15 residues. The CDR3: CASSPLSGQGGEQYF. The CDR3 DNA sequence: TGTGCCAGCAGTCCACTGTCAGGCCAGGGCGGCGAGCAGTACTTC.

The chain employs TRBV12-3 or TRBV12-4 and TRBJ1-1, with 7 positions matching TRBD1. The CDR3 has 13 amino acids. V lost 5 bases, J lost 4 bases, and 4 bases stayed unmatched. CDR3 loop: CASSPAGGTEAFF. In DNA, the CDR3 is TGTGCCAGCAGTCCCGCAGGGGGCACTGAAGCTTTCTTT.

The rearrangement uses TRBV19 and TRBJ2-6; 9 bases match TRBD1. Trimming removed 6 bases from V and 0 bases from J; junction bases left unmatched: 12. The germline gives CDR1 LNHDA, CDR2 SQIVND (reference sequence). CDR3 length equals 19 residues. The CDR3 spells CASSRGVGTGFSGANVLTF. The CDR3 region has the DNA TGTGCCAGTAGCAGGGGGGTCGGGACAGGGTTCTCTGGGGCCAACGTCCTGACTTTC.

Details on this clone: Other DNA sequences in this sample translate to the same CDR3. The CDR3 loop reads CASSQGDTQYF. In DNA form, the CDR3 reads TGTGCCAGCAGCCAGGGAGATACGCAGTATTTT. The J gene is TRBJ2-3, the V gene TRBV14; D call uncertain. This CDR3 region has 11 residues. Germline V CDR1 and CDR2: SGHDN, FVKESK. With 3 bases removed from V and 5 bases from J, the gap between germline ends came to 3 bases.